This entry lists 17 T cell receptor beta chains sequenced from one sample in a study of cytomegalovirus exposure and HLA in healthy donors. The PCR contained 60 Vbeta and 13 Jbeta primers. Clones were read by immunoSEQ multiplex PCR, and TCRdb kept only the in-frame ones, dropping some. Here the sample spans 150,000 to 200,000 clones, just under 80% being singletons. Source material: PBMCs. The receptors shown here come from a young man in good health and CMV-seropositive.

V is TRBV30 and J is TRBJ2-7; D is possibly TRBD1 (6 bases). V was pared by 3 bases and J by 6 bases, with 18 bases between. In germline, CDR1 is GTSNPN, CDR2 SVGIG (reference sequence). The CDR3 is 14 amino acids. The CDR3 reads CAWRARGNSGEQYF. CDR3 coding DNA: TGTGCCTGGAGAGCCAGGGGAAATTCGGGCGAGCAGTACTTC.

CDR3 DNA: TGTGCCAGCAGCAGGACCCTCGGCGGGCCAACTAATGAAAAACTGTTTTTT. Its translation: CASSRTLGGPTNEKLFF. The chain has TRBV14 and TRBJ1-4; D gene unclear. CDR1 and CDR2 from the germline V gene are SGHDN and FVKESK. CDR3 length equals 17 residues. The V and J ends lost 5 bases and 0 bases respectively, with 16 bases between them.

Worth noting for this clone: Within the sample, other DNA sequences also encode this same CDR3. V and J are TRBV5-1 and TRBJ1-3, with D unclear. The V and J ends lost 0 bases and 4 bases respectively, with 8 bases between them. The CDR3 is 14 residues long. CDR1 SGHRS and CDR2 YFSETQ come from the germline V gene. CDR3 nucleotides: TGCGCCAGCAGCTTGGCCGGGTACGGAAACACCATATATTTT. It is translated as CASSLAGYGNTIYF.

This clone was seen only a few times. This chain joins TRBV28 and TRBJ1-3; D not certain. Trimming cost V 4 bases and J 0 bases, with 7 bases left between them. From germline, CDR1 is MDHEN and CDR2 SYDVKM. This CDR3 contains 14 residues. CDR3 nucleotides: TGTGCCAGCAGTTCAGAATACTCTGGAAACACCATATATTTT. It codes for CASSSEYSGNTIYF.

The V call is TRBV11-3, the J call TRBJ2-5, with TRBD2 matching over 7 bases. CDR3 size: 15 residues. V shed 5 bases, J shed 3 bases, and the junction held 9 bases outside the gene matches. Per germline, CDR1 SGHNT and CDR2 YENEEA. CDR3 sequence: CASSPGTGGKETQYF. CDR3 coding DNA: TGTGCCAGCAGCCCCGGGACGGGGGGAAAAGAGACCCAGTACTTC.

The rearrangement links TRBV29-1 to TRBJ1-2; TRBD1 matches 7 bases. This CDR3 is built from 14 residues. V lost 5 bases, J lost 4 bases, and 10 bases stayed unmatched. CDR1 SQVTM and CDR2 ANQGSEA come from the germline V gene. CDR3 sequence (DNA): TGCAGCGTTTTAGAGGGACAGACGAGCTATGGCTACACCTTC. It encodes CSVLEGQTSYGYTF.

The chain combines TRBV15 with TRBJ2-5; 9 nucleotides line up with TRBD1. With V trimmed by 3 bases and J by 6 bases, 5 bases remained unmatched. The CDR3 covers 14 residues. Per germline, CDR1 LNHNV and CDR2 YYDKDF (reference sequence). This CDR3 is CATSRDRGLKTQYF. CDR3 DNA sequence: TGTGCCACCAGCAGGGACAGGGGTTTGAAGACCCAGTACTTC.

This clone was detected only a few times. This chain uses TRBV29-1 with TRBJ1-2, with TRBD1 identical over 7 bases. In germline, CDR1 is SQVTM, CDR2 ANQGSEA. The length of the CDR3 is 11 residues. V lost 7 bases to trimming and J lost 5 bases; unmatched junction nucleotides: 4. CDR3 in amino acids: CSDGQEYGYTF. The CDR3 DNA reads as TGCAGCGACGGACAGGAATATGGCTACACCTTC.

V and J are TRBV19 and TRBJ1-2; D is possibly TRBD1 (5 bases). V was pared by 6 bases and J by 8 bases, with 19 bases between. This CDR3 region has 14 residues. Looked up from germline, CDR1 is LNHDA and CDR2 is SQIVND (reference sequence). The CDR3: CASSPWGREYGYTF. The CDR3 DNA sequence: TGTGCCAGTAGCCCCTGGGGCAGGGAATACGGCTACACCTTC.

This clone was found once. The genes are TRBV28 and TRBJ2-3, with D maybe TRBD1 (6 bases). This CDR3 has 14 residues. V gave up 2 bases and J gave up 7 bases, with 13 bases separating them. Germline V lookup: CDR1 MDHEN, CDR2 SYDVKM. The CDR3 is CASSLMVGGHTQYF. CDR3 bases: TGTGCCAGCAGTTTAATGGTAGGGGGACATACGCAGTATTTT. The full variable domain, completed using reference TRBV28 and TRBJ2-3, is DVKVTQSSRYLVKRTGEKVFLECVQDMDHENMFWYRQDPGLGLRLIYFSYDVKMKEKGDIPEGYSVSREKKERFSLILESASTNQTSMYLCASSLMVGGHTQYFGPGTRLTVL.

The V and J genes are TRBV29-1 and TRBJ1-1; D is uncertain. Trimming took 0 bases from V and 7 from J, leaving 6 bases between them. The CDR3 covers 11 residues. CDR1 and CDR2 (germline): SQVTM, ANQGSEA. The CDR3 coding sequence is TGCAGCGTTGAAGAGGCAGGTGAAGCTTTCTTT. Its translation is CSVEEAGEAFF. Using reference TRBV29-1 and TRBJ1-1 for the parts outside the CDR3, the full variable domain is SAVISQKPSRDICQRGTSLTIQCQVDSQVTMMFWYRQQPGQSLTLIATANQGSEATYESGFVIDKFPISRPNLTFSTLTVSNMSPEDSSIYLCSVEEAGEAFFGQGTRLTVV.

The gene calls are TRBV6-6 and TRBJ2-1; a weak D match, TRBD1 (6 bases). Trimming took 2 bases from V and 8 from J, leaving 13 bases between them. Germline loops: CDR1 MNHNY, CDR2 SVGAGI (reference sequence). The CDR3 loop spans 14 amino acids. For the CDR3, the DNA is TGTGCCAGCAGTTACATACAGGGCGTGGATGAGCAGTTCTTC. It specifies CASSYIQGVDEQFF.

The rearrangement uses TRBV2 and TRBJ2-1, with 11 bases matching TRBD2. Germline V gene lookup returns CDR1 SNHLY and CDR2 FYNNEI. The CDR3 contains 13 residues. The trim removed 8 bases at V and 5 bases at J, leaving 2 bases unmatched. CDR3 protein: CASCSGRDNEQFF. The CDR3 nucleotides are TGTGCCAGCTGTAGCGGGAGGGACAATGAGCAGTTCTTC.

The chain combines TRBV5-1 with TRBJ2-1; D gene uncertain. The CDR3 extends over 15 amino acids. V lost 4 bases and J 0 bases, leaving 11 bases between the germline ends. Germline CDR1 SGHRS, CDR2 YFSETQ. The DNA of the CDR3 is TGCGCCAGCAGCACCGTGATGAGCTCCTACAATGAGCAGTTCTTC. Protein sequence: CASSTVMSSYNEQFF.

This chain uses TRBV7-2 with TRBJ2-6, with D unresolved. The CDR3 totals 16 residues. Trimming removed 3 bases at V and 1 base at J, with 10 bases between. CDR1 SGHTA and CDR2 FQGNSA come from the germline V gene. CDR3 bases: TGTGCCAGCAGCTTCGTCCCAGTTTCTGGGGCCAACGTCCTGACTTTC. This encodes CASSFVPVSGANVLTF. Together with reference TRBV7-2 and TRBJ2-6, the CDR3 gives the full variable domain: GAGVSQSPSNKVTEKGKDVELRCDPISGHTALYWYRQSLGQGLEFLIYFQGNSAPDKSGLPSDRFSAERTGGSVSTLTIQRTQQEDSAVYLCASSFVPVSGANVLTFGAGSRLTVL.

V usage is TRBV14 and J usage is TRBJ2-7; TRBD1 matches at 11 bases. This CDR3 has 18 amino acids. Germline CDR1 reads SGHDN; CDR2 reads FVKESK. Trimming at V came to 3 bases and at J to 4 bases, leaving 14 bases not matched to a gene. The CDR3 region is CASSHRGQGAAFFYEQYF. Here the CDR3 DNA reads TGTGCCAGCAGCCACCGAGGACAGGGGGCTGCCTTCTTTTACGAGCAGTACTTC.

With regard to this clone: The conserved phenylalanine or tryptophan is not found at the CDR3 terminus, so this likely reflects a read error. Written as DNA, the CDR3 is TGTGCCAGCAGCTATGGAGGTAATTCACCCCTCCACCTT. Translating it yields CASSYGGNSPLHL. This chain links TRBV11-2 with TRBJ1-6, with no clear D. Trimming took 4 bases from V and 6 from J, leaving 7 bases between them. Germline CDR1 SGHAT, CDR2 FQNNGV. The CDR3 has 13 amino acids.